This T cell receptor beta chain was identified during a study of regulatory T cells in long-lasting Graves disease. Through Arm-PCR of CDR3 regions and iRepertoire HTBI primers, TCR beta libraries were built. TCRdb itself ran the multiplex PCR reads through MiXCR, one entry per CDR3 protein. The sample carries 400,000 to 550,000 distinct CDR3 sequences, roughly 15% recorded once. This CDR3 comprises 16 residues. V lost 6 bases to trimming and J lost 2 bases; unmatched junction nucleotides: 8. Germline V CDR1 and CDR2: MDHEN, SYDVKM. This sample's time point: newly diagnosed GD, antithyroid drugs for less than 3 months. TCR sequences were obtained from RNA taken from PBMCs. At least ten counts were recorded for this clonotype. The sample was also linked to a second study, of T cells in Graves' hyperthyroidism and ophthalmopathy. That publication notes: Most clonotypes expanded in the thyroid (above 0.001) were also present in blood.

The rearrangement links TRBV28 to TRBJ2-7; 12 bases are shared with TRBD2. The sequence was collected from a woman between 25 and 40 years old with Graves disease. Sequences were derived from peripheral blood mononuclear cells (PBMCs), sampled at new diagnosis, from a patient treated with antithyroid drugs. The CDR3 region is CASSPTRLAGAYEQYF. CDR3 DNA: TGTGCCAGCAGCCCCACCAGACTAGCGGGAGCCTACGAGCAGTACTTC.